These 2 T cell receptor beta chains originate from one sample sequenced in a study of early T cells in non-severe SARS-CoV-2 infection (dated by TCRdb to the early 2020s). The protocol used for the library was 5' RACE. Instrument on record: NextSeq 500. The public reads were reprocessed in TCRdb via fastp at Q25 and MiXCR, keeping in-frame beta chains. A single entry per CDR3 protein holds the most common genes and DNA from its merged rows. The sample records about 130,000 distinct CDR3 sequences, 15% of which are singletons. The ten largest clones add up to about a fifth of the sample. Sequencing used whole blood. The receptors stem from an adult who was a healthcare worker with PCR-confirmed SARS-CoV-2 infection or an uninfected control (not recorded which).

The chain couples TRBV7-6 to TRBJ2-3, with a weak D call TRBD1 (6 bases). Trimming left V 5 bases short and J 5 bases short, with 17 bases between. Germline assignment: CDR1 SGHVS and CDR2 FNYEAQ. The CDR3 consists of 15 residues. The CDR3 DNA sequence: TGTGCCAGCAGCCCAAGCCCCTCCAGGGGAGATACGCAGTATTTT. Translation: CASSPSPSRGDTQYF.

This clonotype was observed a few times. The CDR3, as DNA: TGTGCCATCAGTGCCTCCGGGACGCCGAACACTGAAGCTTTCTTT. It codes for CAISASGTPNTEAFF. The chain has TRBV10-3 and TRBJ1-1; D is perhaps TRBD1 (5 bases). The V and J ends lost 4 bases and 1 base respectively, with 13 bases between them. Germline V CDR1 and CDR2: ENHRY, SYGVKD. This CDR3 has 15 amino acids.